The 27 T cell receptor beta chains presented below share a single source sample, sequenced in a study of brain T cells in children with intractable seizures (dated by TCRdb to the early 2020s). In light of the paper, this sample's time point label describes: blood from clinic visit 5 months post-surgery; TSC patient then seizure free. The library was built by means of the immunoSEQ multiplex PCR assay. In its TCRdb copy, this immuneACCESS table keeps in-frame sequences only and misses some clones. Where compared with another copy, unresolved V genes explain less than half of these, and the others have no known cause. The sample table shows about 340,000 clones, and about 94% are seen once. Of the sample, 5% to 7% is held by the ten largest clones. This specimen consisted of peripheral blood, obtained more than 4 months after surgery. Every receptor here comes from a boy younger than two with tuberous sclerosis and intractable seizures.

This chain links TRBV7-6 with TRBJ1-4; TRBD1 is a possible D gene (5 bases). The CDR3 spans 16 residues. V was clipped by 5 bases and J by 5 bases, with 18 bases between them. Germline CDR1 SGHVS, CDR2 FNYEAQ. The CDR3 sequence: CASSEEPSGRNEKLFF. CDR3 nucleotide sequence: TGTGCCAGCAGCGAGGAGCCTTCGGGACGAAATGAAAAACTGTTTTTT.

The rearrangement joins TRBV27 to TRBJ2-2; 10 bases fit TRBD1. The CDR3 spans 14 residues. The ends lost 5 bases at V and 8 bases at J; junction bases unmatched: 5. The germline V gene encodes CDR1 MNHEY and CDR2 SMNVEV (reference sequence). The CDR3 bases are TGTGCCAGCAGTATGGACAGGGGGATTGGGGAGCTGTTTTTT. This codes for CASSMDRGIGELFF.

The chain uses TRBV5-6 and TRBJ1-2, with TRBD1 identical over 7 bases. The CDR3 spans 15 residues. J was trimmed by 4 bases and V by 3 bases; bases with no gene match: 9. Looked up from germline, CDR1 is SGHDT and CDR2 is YYEEEE. The CDR3 bases are TGTGCCAGCAGCTCCGGGACAGACCCCCTCTATGGCTACACCTTC. Translating gives CASSSGTDPLYGYTF.

V is TRBV6-5 and J is TRBJ1-1, with 8 bases matching TRBD1. Germline-derived CDR1 and CDR2 are MNHEY and SVGAGI. The V gene end was trimmed by 2 bases and the J gene end by 1 base; junction bases not matched to a gene: 6. The CDR3 length is 16 residues. Here the CDR3 reads CASSYRTGRGNTEAFF. The CDR3 nucleotides are TGTGCCAGCAGTTACAGGACAGGGAGGGGGAACACTGAAGCTTTCTTT.

The V and J genes are TRBV13 and TRBJ2-1, with 7 nucleotides matching TRBD2. CDR3 length: 17 amino acids. Germline CDR1 and CDR2: PRHDT and FYEKMQ (reference sequence). V shed 5 bases and J 7 bases; nucleotides not matched to a gene: 17. The CDR3 loop reads CASSLPENRTRGNEQFF. CDR3 coding DNA: TGTGCCAGCAGCCTACCCGAAAACAGGACTAGAGGGAATGAGCAGTTCTTC. Full variable domain (remainder filled in from reference TRBV13 and TRBJ2-1): AAGVIQSPRHLIKEKRETATLKCYPIPRHDTVYWYQQGPGQDPQFLISFYEKMQSDKGSIPDRFSAQQFSDYHSELNMSSLELGDSALYFCASSLPENRTRGNEQFFGPGTRLTVL.

This chain joins TRBV9 and TRBJ2-1; TRBD2 agrees at 12 bases. Trimming took 4 bases from V and 4 from J; bases not matched to a gene: 6. This CDR3 is 16 amino acids long. Germline-derived CDR1 and CDR2 are SGDLS and YYNGEE. DNA for the CDR3: TGTGCCAGCAGCCCGTGGACTAGCGGGACATACAATGAGCAGTTCTTC. Translating gives CASSPWTSGTYNEQFF.

The chain has TRBV6-5 and TRBJ2-7; TRBD1 or TRBD2 may be the D gene (7 bases each). This CDR3 is built from 13 residues. Trimming took 4 bases from V and 7 from J, leaving 14 bases between them. Germline V gives CDR1 MNHEY, CDR2 SVGAGI. CDR3 coding DNA: TGTGCCAGCAGTTTCTACAGGGGAGGGGAGCAGTACTTC. Residues: CASSFYRGGEQYF.

The V call is TRBV19, the J call TRBJ1-5; TRBD1 aligns across 8 bases. V gave up 2 bases and J gave up 2 bases; unmatched junction bases: 5. The V gene's germline CDR1 is LNHDA and CDR2 SQIVND (reference sequence). The CDR3 runs 16 residues. CDR3 residues: CASSIYPGQGNQPQHF. As DNA, the CDR3 is TGTGCCAGTAGTATATACCCGGGACAGGGCAATCAGCCCCAGCATTTT. Together with reference TRBV19 and TRBJ1-5, the CDR3 gives the full variable domain: DGGITQSPKYLFRKEGQNVTLSCEQNLNHDAMYWYRQDPGQGLRLIYYSQIVNDFQKGDIAEGYSVSREKKESFPLTVTSAQKNPTAFYLCASSIYPGQGNQPQHFGDGTRLSIL.

The chain employs TRBV12-3 or TRBV12-4 and TRBJ1-4; no clear D gene. V lost 1 base, J lost 13 bases, and 10 bases lay in between. This CDR3 spans 12 amino acids. CDR3 sequence reads: CASSLGGLRLFF. The CDR3 DNA follows: TGTGCCAGCAGTTTAGGTGGGCTCCGACTGTTTTTT.

The V call is TRBV19, the J call TRBJ2-1, with TRBD1 matching over 7 bases. V shed 3 bases, J shed 5 bases, and the junction held 4 bases outside the gene matches. CDR1 and CDR2 from the germline V gene are LNHDA and SQIVND (reference sequence). This CDR3 is 14 amino acids long. This CDR3 reads CASSIGTDHNEQFF. Written as DNA, the CDR3 is TGTGCCAGTAGTATTGGGACAGACCACAATGAGCAGTTCTTC. Full variable domain (rest looked up from reference TRBV19 and TRBJ2-1): DGGITQSPKYLFRKEGQNVTLSCEQNLNHDAMYWYRQDPGQGLRLIYYSQIVNDFQKGDIAEGYSVSREKKESFPLTVTSAQKNPTAFYLCASSIGTDHNEQFFGPGTRLTVL.

V usage is TRBV5-1 and J usage is TRBJ2-7, with 7 bases matching TRBD2. Trimming took 0 bases from V and 0 from J; bases not matched to a gene: 9. Germline lookup yields CDR1 SGHRS and CDR2 YFSETQ. There are 17 residues in the CDR3. CDR3 in DNA: TGCGCCAGCAGCTTGGGGACCCTAGCGGTTAGCTCCTACGAGCAGTACTTC. Its protein product is CASSLGTLAVSSYEQYF.

The V gene is TRBV6-5, the J gene TRBJ2-3; 7 nucleotides agree with TRBD2. The CDR3 extends over 15 amino acids. Germline CDR1 reads MNHEY; CDR2 reads SVGAGI. The V gene end was trimmed by 8 bases and the J gene end by 2 bases; junction bases not matched to a gene: 10. Here the CDR3 DNA reads TGTGCCAGCGCTTCATCTAGCGGACTCACAGATACGCAGTATTTT. Its translation: CASASSSGLTDTQYF.

The chain links TRBV19 to TRBJ2-1; D remains unclear. This CDR3 is 15 amino acids long. CDR1 and CDR2 (germline): LNHDA, SQIVND (reference sequence). With 3 bases removed from V and 0 bases from J, the gap between germline ends came to 9 bases. The CDR3 region is CASSIQASSYNEQFF. In nucleotides, the CDR3 is TGTGCCAGTAGTATTCAAGCGAGCTCCTACAATGAGCAGTTCTTC.

The chain recombines TRBV11-2 with TRBJ1-2, with TRBD1 as a possible D gene (5 bases). Per germline, CDR1 SGHAT and CDR2 FQNNGV. Trimming stripped 1 base from V and 2 bases from J, with 8 bases between. This CDR3 contains 14 residues. The CDR3 loop is CASSLAGTNYGYTF. CDR3 DNA: TGTGCCAGCAGCTTAGCAGGGACGAACTATGGCTACACCTTC.

This clone was seen only once. The chain is built from TRBV7-2 and TRBJ1-1; D is unclear. V lost 2 bases to trimming and J lost 1 base, with 11 bases between them. The CDR3 has 15 residues. Germline loops: CDR1 SGHTA, CDR2 FQGNSA. The CDR3 reads CASSLSTASNTEAFF. The CDR3 DNA is TGTGCCAGCAGCTTAAGTACGGCTTCGAACACTGAAGCTTTCTTT.

V and J are TRBV5-4 and TRBJ1-3, with a tentative D call TRBD1 (6 bases). Germline-derived CDR1 and CDR2 are SGHNT and YYREEE (reference sequence). This CDR3 contains 14 residues. Trimming took off 5 bases at V and 2 bases at J, with 11 bases between the two ends. In nucleotides, the CDR3 is TGTGCCAGCAGACCACAGGGTGCTGGAAACACCATATATTTT. Encoded protein: CASRPQGAGNTIYF. Looking up the rest from reference TRBV5-4 and TRBJ1-3 gives the full variable domain: ETGVTQSPTHLIKTRGQQVTLRCSSQSGHNTVSWYQQALGQGPQFIFQYYREEENGRGNFPPRFSGLQFPNYSSELNVNALELDDSALYLCASRPQGAGNTIYFGEGSWLTVV.

This chain connects TRBV11-3 to TRBJ2-5; D possibly corresponds to TRBD1 (5 bases). The CDR3 is 15 residues long. Germline assignment: CDR1 SGHNT and CDR2 YENEEA. V lost 5 bases and J lost 2, with 15 bases in between. CDR3 DNA: TGTGCCAGCAGCGACTCCTGGGCAGGGCAAGAGACCCAGTACTTC. This gives the protein CASSDSWAGQETQYF.

The gene calls are TRBV4-1 and TRBJ2-1; D possibly matches TRBD1 or TRBD2 (5 bases each). Between the trimmed V and J ends, which lost 4 bases and 3 bases, there was a span of 25 bases. CDR1 is MGHRA and CDR2 is YSYEKL in the germline V gene. The CDR3 loop spans 19 amino acids. The CDR3 DNA sequence: TGCGCCAGCAGCCTAGGGTATGGGGCGCTGATGGACTTCTACAATGAGCAGTTCTTC. It translates to CASSLGYGALMDFYNEQFF.

This sequence joins TRBV27 and TRBJ2-1; tentatively, D is TRBD1 (6 bases). CDR3 size: 15 residues. V lost 3 bases and J 4 bases, leaving 13 bases between the germline ends. Germline values: CDR1 MNHEY, CDR2 SMNVEV (reference sequence). CDR3 amino acids: CASSLYRDIYNEQFF. The CDR3 DNA reads TGTGCCAGCAGTTTGTACCGGGACATATACAATGAGCAGTTCTTC.

The chain recombines TRBV19 with TRBJ2-1; maybe TRBD1 (6 bases). Germline V CDR1 and CDR2: LNHDA, SQIVND (reference sequence). V lost 9 bases to trimming and J lost 6 bases, with 12 bases between them. This CDR3 comprises 12 residues. The CDR3 DNA follows: TGTGCCAGCCAAACAGGGTTCAATGAGCAGTTCTTC. Translated: CASQTGFNEQFF. The whole variable domain, filled in from reference TRBV19 and TRBJ2-1, reads DGGITQSPKYLFRKEGQNVTLSCEQNLNHDAMYWYRQDPGQGLRLIYYSQIVNDFQKGDIAEGYSVSREKKESFPLTVTSAQKNPTAFYLCASQTGFNEQFFGPGTRLTVL.

This chain joins TRBV6-6 and TRBJ1-3; D is undetermined. The CDR3 is made up of 17 amino acids. The germline CDR1 and CDR2 sequences are MNHNY and SVGAGI (reference sequence). V shed 5 bases and J shed 3 bases, with 20 bases lying between them. The CDR3 nucleotides read TGTGCCAGCAGTAGATCTGGTCGCAGGACGAATGGAAACACCATATATTTT. The encoded protein is CASSRSGRRTNGNTIYF.

The V gene is TRBV11-2, the J gene TRBJ2-3; D perhaps matches TRBD1 (5 bases). This CDR3 has 15 residues. Per germline, CDR1 SGHAT and CDR2 FQNNGV. V lost 1 base and J lost 4, with 12 bases in between. The CDR3 sequence: CASSLGPQGADTQYF. CDR3 DNA sequence: TGTGCCAGCAGCTTAGGACCCCAGGGCGCAGATACGCAGTATTTT.

V usage is TRBV13 and J usage is TRBJ1-2, with 7 nucleotides matching TRBD1. CDR1 is PRHDT and CDR2 is FYEKMQ in the germline V gene (reference sequence). Trimming took 4 bases from V and 0 from J; bases not matched to a gene: 8. This CDR3 has 16 residues. CDR3 amino acids: CASSSWTGQPNYGYTF. As DNA, the CDR3 is TGTGCCAGCAGCTCCTGGACGGGACAGCCTAACTATGGCTACACCTTC.

V is TRBV7-9 and J is TRBJ2-3; TRBD2 is a possible D gene (5 bases). Trimming removed 6 bases from V and 2 bases from J, with 12 bases in between. The CDR3 spans 14 residues. The V gene's germline CDR1 is SEHNR and CDR2 FQNEAQ (reference sequence). CDR3 coding DNA: TGTGCCAGCAGAAATGGACTCTCCACAGATACGCAGTATTTT. Its translation: CASRNGLSTDTQYF. Supplemented by reference TRBV7-9 and TRBJ2-3, the full variable domain reads DTGVSQNPRHKITKRGQNVTFRCDPISEHNRLYWYRQTLGQGPEFLTYFQNEAQLEKSRLLSDRFSAERPKGSFSTLEIQRTEQGDSAMYLCASRNGLSTDTQYFGPGTRLTVL.

This chain uses TRBV7-2 with TRBJ1-5; D is uncertain. The CDR3 runs to 15 residues. Germline V lookup: CDR1 SGHTA, CDR2 FQGNSA. V dropped 5 bases and J dropped 5 bases, with 16 bases sitting between them. CDR3 nucleotide sequence: TGTGCCAGCAGCATCCAGTCCGGTGGGTATCAGCCCCAGCATTTT. This encodes CASSIQSGGYQPQHF.

The CDR3 DNA is TGTGCCTGGAGTGTGGGGGGGGAGCGAGGCTACACCTTC. Amino acids: CAWSVGGERGYTF. The J gene is TRBJ1-2, the V gene TRBV30, with a possible D match to TRBD1 (5 bases). The CDR3 is made up of 13 amino acids. Looked up from germline, CDR1 is GTSNPN and CDR2 is SVGIG (reference sequence). V lost 0 bases, J lost 8 bases, and 13 bases lay in between.

V is TRBV11-2 and J is TRBJ1-4; D unclear. Germline V gene lookup returns CDR1 SGHAT and CDR2 FQNNGV. V lost 7 bases, J lost 7 bases, and 22 bases lay in between. CDR3 length: 16 residues. CDR3 sequence (DNA): TGTGCCAGCAAGCTTAGAGGTGCGGTTATAGGTGAAAAACTGTTTTTT. Amino acids: CASKLRGAVIGEKLFF.